This T cell receptor (beta chain) was documented in a study of shared clonotypes between healthy human individuals. Notes on this clone: The antigen remains unidentified.

The data were produced by immunoSEQ multiplex PCR, yet TCRdb's version contains in-frame clones alone and is incomplete. The sample has about 600,000 clones, approximately 97% seen once; the top ten hold approximately 0.057%. General study results and limits: Blood alone was sampled, and tissue repertoires likely differ.

With 3 bases removed from V and 6 bases from J, the gap between germline ends came to 18 bases. Per the germline V gene, CDR1 is MDHEN and CDR2 is SYDVKM. The CDR3 sequence is 16 residues long. The rearrangement links TRBV28 to TRBJ1-5, with unresolved D. The specimen sequenced was naive CD4+ T cells sorted from blood. Specified subset: CD45RA+ positively selected. The receptor's source is a woman in her 30s in good health. CDR3 DNA: TGTGCCAGCAGTTTTTGGACGATGATGTCGGGTCAGCCCCAGCATTTT. Translating gives CASSFWTMMSGQPQHF.